This entry lists 10 T cell receptor beta chains sequenced from one sample in a study of shared clonotypes between healthy human individuals (dated by TCRdb to 2018 to 2021). The library was built by means of the immunoSEQ multiplex PCR assay. TCRdb limited this immuneACCESS table to in-frame rearrangements with V and J called. A share of clones is missing; checked studies link under half to unresolved V genes, and the rest is unexplained. A total of 2 million to 3 million clones appear in this sample, approximately 93% of them only once. The top ten hold 0.35% to 0.45% of the sample. The sequenced material came from naive CD4+ T cells from PBMCs. In the paper's terms, the cell subset or site label means: CD45RA+ positively selected. The receptors originated from a man between 18 and 35 years old in good health. Some clones in this sample may be carry-over from other donors' samples.

This clone was found once. The chain recombines TRBV27 with TRBJ2-4; D is undetermined. From germline, CDR1 is MNHEY and CDR2 SMNVEV (reference sequence). Between the trimmed V and J ends, which lost 3 bases and 0 bases, there was a span of 12 bases. The CDR3 covers 16 residues. The CDR3 sequence is CASSFQITLAKNIQYF. CDR3 nucleotide sequence: TGTGCCAGCAGTTTCCAGATCACGCTAGCCAAAAACATTCAGTACTTC.

The chain is built from TRBV7-9 and TRBJ1-2, with TRBD1 identical over 7 bases. The CDR3 extends over 18 amino acids. Trimming at V came to 1 base and at J to 1 base, leaving 12 bases not matched to a gene. Germline assignment: CDR1 SEHNR and CDR2 FQNEAQ (reference sequence). Here the CDR3 DNA reads TGTGCCAGCAGCTTAGGGACCCTACAGGGGCCCGATAACTATGGCTACACCTTC. Amino acid sequence: CASSLGTLQGPDNYGYTF.

The chain employs TRBV18 and TRBJ1-3; D unclear. V was pared by 3 bases and J by 0 bases, with 9 bases between. CDR3 length: 15 amino acids. The germline CDR1 and CDR2 sequences are KGHSH and LQKENI. CDR3 sequence: CASSPARPSGNTIYF. The CDR3 DNA sequence: TGTGCCAGCTCACCGGCCAGGCCCTCTGGAAACACCATATATTTT. Full variable domain (missing parts from reference TRBV18 and TRBJ1-3): NAGVMQNPRHLVRRRGQEARLRCSPMKGHSHVYWYRQLPEEGLKFMVYLQKENIIDESGMPKERFSAEFPKEGPSILRIQQVVRGDSAAYFCASSPARPSGNTIYFGEGSWLTVV.

CDR3 amino acids: CASSYSVGEDTQYF. CDR3 DNA sequence: TGTGCCAGCAGTTACTCGGTCGGGGAAGATACGCAGTATTTT. The chain couples TRBV6-5 to TRBJ2-3; TRBD2 might be the D (5 bases). The CDR3 consists of 14 residues. Germline V gene data show CDR1 as MNHEY and CDR2 as SVGAGI. The V and J ends lost 0 bases and 5 bases respectively, with 9 bases between them.

The chain combines TRBV5-4 with TRBJ2-1; D is unresolved. Germline loops: CDR1 SGHNT, CDR2 YYREEE (reference sequence). The V end lost 4 bases, the J end lost 7 bases, and 6 bases lay between the germline ends. The CDR3 covers 11 residues. CDR3 DNA: TGTGCCAGCAGCGTCCAGAATGAGCAGTTCTTC. Its translation: CASSVQNEQFF.

The V gene is TRBV7-2, the J gene TRBJ2-5, with TRBD1 matching 10 bases. The germline CDR1 and CDR2 sequences are SGHTA and FQGNSA. With V trimmed by 5 bases and J by 4 bases, 4 bases remained unmatched. This CDR3 region has 14 residues. The CDR3 protein is CASSDRGRGETQYF. CDR3 nucleotides: TGTGCCAGCAGCGACAGGGGGCGAGGAGAGACCCAGTACTTC. Looking up the rest from reference TRBV7-2 and TRBJ2-5 gives the full variable domain: GAGVSQSPSNKVTEKGKDVELRCDPISGHTALYWYRQSLGQGLEFLIYFQGNSAPDKSGLPSDRFSAERTGGSVSTLTIQRTQQEDSAVYLCASSDRGRGETQYFGPGTRLLVL.

The chain carries TRBV28 and TRBJ1-5; perhaps TRBD1 as D (5 bases). The germline V and J ends were trimmed by 7 bases and 2 bases, with 15 bases remaining between them. Germline-derived CDR1 and CDR2 are MDHEN and SYDVKM. CDR3 length: 15 residues. The CDR3 spells CASTFSWGGNQPQHF. In DNA form, the CDR3 reads TGTGCCAGCACGTTTTCATGGGGGGGCAATCAGCCCCAGCATTTT.

J is TRBJ2-1 and V is TRBV9, with D possibly matching TRBD2 (6 bases). This CDR3 spans 15 amino acids. Germline-derived CDR1 and CDR2 are SGDLS and YYNGEE. The V end was cut by 1 base, the J end by 4 bases, with 12 bases between. CDR3 nucleotide sequence: TGTGCCAGCAGCGTATCGGCGGGGTTTTACAATGAGCAGTTCTTC. Its translation is CASSVSAGFYNEQFF.

As concerns this clone: Other DNA variants within this sample encode the same CDR3. The chain joins TRBV2 to TRBJ1-5; D uncertain. CDR3 size: 13 residues. V gave up 5 bases and J gave up 0 bases, with 5 bases separating them. CDR1 and CDR2 from the germline V gene are SNHLY and FYNNEI. The CDR3 sequence: CASSPNSNQPQHF. The CDR3 bases are TGTGCCAGCAGTCCAAATAGCAATCAGCCCCAGCATTTT.

The V gene is TRBV2, the J gene TRBJ1-4; TRBD1 matches at 7 bases. V shed 6 bases and J 7 bases; nucleotides not matched to a gene: 14. Looked up from germline, CDR1 is SNHLY and CDR2 is FYNNEI. The CDR3 extends over 16 amino acids. Written as DNA, the CDR3 is TGTGCCAGCAGCACCCGAGGGGGCGAACGGCGTGAAAAACTGTTTTTT. It codes for CASSTRGGERREKLFF.